This T cell receptor beta chain came from a study of cytomegalovirus exposure and HLA in healthy donors. Study-wide results and caveats: The authors enumerated roughly 160 TCR beta chains as linked to cytomegalovirus. For most TCR sequences rarity was the rule, although some public TCRs occurred in many donors. Reportedly, diagnosis of cytomegalovirus status by the classifier showed high specificity and sensitivity. According to a subsequent analysis, TCR clusters from the first cohort were inclined to appear together in the 120 validation repertoires.

As regards this clone: Its specificity is unknown.

Profiling relied on immunoSEQ multiplex PCR, and the TCRdb table lists in-frame clones only, not all of them. The data contain approximately 60,000 clones, roughly 94% of them singletons. V lost 5 bases to trimming and J lost 7 bases, with 15 bases between them. The germline V gene has CDR1 SGHNT and CDR2 YENEEA. There are 14 residues in the CDR3. Sequencing was done on a sample of PBMCs. This receptor was taken from a woman aged 18-29 years in good health and CMV-seronegative. This sequence joins TRBV11-3 and TRBJ2-1; a possible D gene is TRBD1 (5 bases). The CDR3 loop is CASSPRIGANEQFF. DNA of the CDR3: TGTGCCAGCAGCCCCCGTATTGGGGCAAATGAGCAGTTCTTC.